This T cell receptor (beta chain) was identified in a study of T cell repertoires in cytomegalovirus infection. For the study at large: Matching HLA type, along with CMV infection, was indicated by public TCR beta signatures. The study's findings and limits: People with CMV and the relevant HLA were identified by cumulative public TCR beta family frequency. The ex vivo response was dominated by HLA-C-restricted CMV-specific TCR beta clonotypes.

MiXCR, applied by TCRdb to the reads, yields one record per CDR3 protein. Here the sample spans around 530,000 distinct CDR3 sequences, about a quarter being singletons. This clonotype appeared a few times. What it binds is not known. The CDR3 is made up of 16 amino acids. Trimming stripped 2 bases from V and 1 base from J, with 13 bases between. Germline assignment: CDR1 LGHNA and CDR2 YNFKEQ. The V gene is TRBV4-2, the J gene TRBJ2-3; D gene ambiguous. This receptor was taken from a human donor in good health (CMV status not recorded). Some clones in this sample may be carry-over from other donors' samples. The sample taken for sequencing was PBMCs. In DNA form, the CDR3 reads TGTGCCAGCAGCCAACCCCTTCCTAGGGGCACAGATACGCAGTATTTT. Its protein product is CASSQPLPRGTDTQYF.